This T cell receptor (beta chain) was captured by sequencing in a study of CD8 T cells in Susac syndrome. This clonotype has just a few counts. Random-hexamer reverse transcription was applied to roughly 0.5 to 1 ug RNA. TCRdb redid the calling of the immunoSEQ multiplex PCR reads with MiXCR, one entry per CDR3 protein. The repertoire holds roughly 130,000 distinct CDR3 sequences, approximately 94% seen once, with around 0.13% in the top ten. Blood CD8+ and CD4+ T cells underwent high-throughput TCR beta sequencing. TEMRA cells were FACS-enriched, unlike CD8+ and CD4+ T cells, which were negatively isolated. Source material: CD4+ T cells from PBMCs. The sequence was obtained from a human donor with multiple sclerosis.

CDR3 region: CASSPGGTEAFF. CDR3 DNA sequence: TGTGCCAGCAGTCCTGGGGGGACTGAAGCTTTCTTT. The V and J genes are TRBV12-3 or TRBV12-4 and TRBJ1-1, with a weak D call TRBD1 (5 bases). The length of the CDR3 is 12 residues. Trimming took off 5 bases at V and 5 bases at J, with 9 bases between the two ends.